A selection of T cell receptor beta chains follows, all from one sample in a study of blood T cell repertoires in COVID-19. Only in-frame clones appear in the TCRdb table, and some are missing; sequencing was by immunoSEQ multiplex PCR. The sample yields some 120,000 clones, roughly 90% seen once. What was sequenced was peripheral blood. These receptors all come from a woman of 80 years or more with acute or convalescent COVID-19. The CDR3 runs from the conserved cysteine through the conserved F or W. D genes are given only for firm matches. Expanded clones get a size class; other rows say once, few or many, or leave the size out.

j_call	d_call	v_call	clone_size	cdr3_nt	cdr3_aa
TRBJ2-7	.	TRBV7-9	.	TGTGCCAGCAGCGCGACAGTATACGAGCAGTACTTC	CASSATVYEQYF
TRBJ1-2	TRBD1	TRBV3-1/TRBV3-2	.	TGTGCCAGCAGCCAAGATGGCAGGGGGTTTCGGGGCTACACCTTC	CASSQDGRGFRGYTF
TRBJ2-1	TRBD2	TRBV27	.	TGTGCCAGCAGTTACAACCCTAGCGGGCCCTACAATGAGCAGTTCTTC	CASSYNPSGPYNEQFF
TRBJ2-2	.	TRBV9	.	TGTGCCAGCAGCGTAGTCGGGGGTTCGGCTGTCGGGGAGCTGTTTTTT	CASSVVGGSAVGELFF
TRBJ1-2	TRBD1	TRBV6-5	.	TGTGCCAGCAGCAGACAGGGAAACTATGGCTACACCTTC	CASSRQGNYGYTF
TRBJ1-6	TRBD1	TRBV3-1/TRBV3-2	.	TGTGCCAGCAGCCCCGGGACAGACTATAATTCACCCCTCCACTTT	CASSPGTDYNSPLHF
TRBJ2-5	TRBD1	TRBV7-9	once	TGTGCCAGCACCGGGACAGGGTTAGAGACCCAGTACTTC	CASTGTGLETQYF
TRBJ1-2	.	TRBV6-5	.	TGTGCCAGCAGCAACAGGGTGCACGGCTACACCTTC	CASSNRVHGYTF
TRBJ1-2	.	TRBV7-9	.	TGTGCCAGCAGCTCCGATTTAACTGGTAACTATGGCTACACCTTC	CASSSDLTGNYGYTF
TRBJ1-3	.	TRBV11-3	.	TGTGCCAGCAGCCCCAGGGAAGGAGACACCATATATTTT	CASSPREGDTIYF
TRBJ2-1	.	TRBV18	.	TGTGCCAGCTCACCGAAGGCGGCGGGGCCCACTGAGCAGTTCTTC	CASSPKAAGPTEQFF
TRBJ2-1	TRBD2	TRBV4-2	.	TGTGCCAGCAGCCAGACCGGGACTAGCGGGGGGAATGAGCAGTTCTTC	CASSQTGTSGGNEQFF
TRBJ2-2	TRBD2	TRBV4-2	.	TGTGCCAGCAGCCAAGTAACTAGCGGGGGGGCCGGCGGGGAGCTGTTTTTT	CASSQVTSGGAGGELFF
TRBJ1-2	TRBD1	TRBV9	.	TGTGCCAGCAGCGTAACAGACAGGGCTGAGGGCTACACCTTC	CASSVTDRAEGYTF
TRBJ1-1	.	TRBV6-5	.	TGTGCCAGCAGGGAGCTGGGTTTGAACACTGAAGCTTTCTTT	CASRELGLNTEAFF
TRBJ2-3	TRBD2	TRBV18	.	TGTGCCAGCTCTTTAGCGGGGGGGCCCACAGATACGCAGTATTTT	CASSLAGGPTDTQYF
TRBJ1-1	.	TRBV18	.	TGTGCCAGCTCACCTAGTCCCGGGACATTTTTCTCTGAAGCTTTCTTT	CASSPSPGTFFSEAFF
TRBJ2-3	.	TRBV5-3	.	TGTGCCAGAAGCGCCCGGGACACCCACACAGATACGCAGTATTTT	CARSARDTHTDTQYF
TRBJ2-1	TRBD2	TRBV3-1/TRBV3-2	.	TGTGCCAGCAGCCTAACCGGGACTAGCGGGAATAATGAGCAGTTCTTC	CASSLTGTSGNNEQFF
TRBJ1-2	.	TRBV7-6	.	TGTGCCAGCAGCTTAGCGGGAGGGGCCCCGTGGAGGGGCTACACCTTC	CASSLAGGAPWRGYTF
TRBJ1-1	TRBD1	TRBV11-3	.	TGTGCCAGCAGCTTATTGTGCCGGGACAGGGAAAGCCTGAACACTGAAGCTTTCTTT	CASSLLCRDRESLNTEAFF
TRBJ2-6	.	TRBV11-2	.	TGTGCCAGCAGCCCACGGGGGGCCAACGTCCTGACTTTC	CASSPRGANVLTF
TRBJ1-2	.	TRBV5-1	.	TGCGCCAGCAGCTTGGACGGCAGGGAGGAAGGCGGCTACACCTTC	CASSLDGREEGGYTF
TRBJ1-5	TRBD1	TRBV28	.	TGTGCCAGCAGACCGCCACAGGGGAGCAATCAGCCCCAGCATTTT	CASRPPQGSNQPQHF
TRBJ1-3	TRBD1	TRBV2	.	TGTGCCAGCAGTCTCTTGACAGGGGCTGGAAACACCATATATTTT	CASSLLTGAGNTIYF
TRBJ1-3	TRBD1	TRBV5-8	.	TGTGCCAGCAGCTTGCCAGGGGGCCATGGGGGAAACACCATATATTTT	CASSLPGGHGGNTIYF
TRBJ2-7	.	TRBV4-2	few	TGTGCCAGCAGCCAAATGAGGGCGGGGCCTGACGAGCAGTACTTC	CASSQMRAGPDEQYF
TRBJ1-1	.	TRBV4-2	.	TGTGCCAGCAGCAAAAGGCTAGGGGCCGAAGCTTTCTTT	CASSKRLGAEAFF
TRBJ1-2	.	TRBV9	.	TGTGCCAGCAGCCCGACACCGCCAGGCTATGGCTACACCTTC	CASSPTPPGYGYTF
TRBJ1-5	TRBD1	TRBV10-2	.	TGCGCCAGCAGTGGGACAGGGTTTCAGCCCCAGCATTTT	CASSGTGFQPQHF
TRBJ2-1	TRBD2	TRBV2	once	TGTGCCAGCAGTGGTTCGAGCGGGGGGTACAATGAGCAGTTCTTC	CASSGSSGGYNEQFF
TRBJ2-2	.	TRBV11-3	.	TGTGCCAGCAGCCCGGGGGTCGCCGGGGAGCTGTTTTTT	CASSPGVAGELFF
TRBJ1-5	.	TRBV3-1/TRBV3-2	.	TGTGCCAGCAGCCAAGGAGGCAATCAGCCCCAGCATTTT	CASSQGGNQPQHF
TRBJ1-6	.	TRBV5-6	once	TGTGCCAGCAGCCCGCGACTCCCTTCGCAACCCCTCCACTTT	CASSPRLPSQPLHF
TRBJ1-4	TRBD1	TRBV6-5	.	TGTGCCAGCGAGGGGGCTTTCCCAAAACTGTTTTTT	CASEGAFPKLFF
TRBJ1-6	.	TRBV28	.	TGTGCCAGCAGAATACAGGGTTTTTATAATTCACCCCTCCACTTT	CASRIQGFYNSPLHF
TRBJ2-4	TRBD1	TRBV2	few	TGTGCCAGCAGTAGAGCCGGGACAGATTTCGCATACTTC	CASSRAGTDFAYF
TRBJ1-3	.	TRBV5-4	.	TGTGCCAGCGCCCCGGGGGGGCAGGGGATCTCTGGAAACACCATATATTTT	CASAPGGQGISGNTIYF
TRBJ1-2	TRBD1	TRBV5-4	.	TGTGCCAGCACCTGGGGACAGGGAGACTATGGCTACACCTTC	CASTWGQGDYGYTF
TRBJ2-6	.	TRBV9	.	TGTGCCAGCAGCCCTCGGACAGCTGGGGCCAACGTCCTGACTTTC	CASSPRTAGANVLTF
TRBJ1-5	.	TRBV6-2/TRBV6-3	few	TGTGCCAGCAGCCACGGGGACAATTGGAATCAGCCCCAGCATTTT	CASSHGDNWNQPQHF
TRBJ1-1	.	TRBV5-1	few	TGCGCCAGCAGCATCGGACAGATTAATATTATGAACACTGAAGCTTTCTTT	CASSIGQINIMNTEAFF
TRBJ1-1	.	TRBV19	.	TGTGCCAGTAGTATTGGGGGGGTCGCTGAAGCTTTCTTT	CASSIGGVAEAFF
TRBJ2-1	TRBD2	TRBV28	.	TGTGCCAGCACCCTCCGGGGGGGCTCGTACAATGAGCAGTTCTTC	CASTLRGGSYNEQFF
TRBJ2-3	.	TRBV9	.	TGTGCCAGCAGCGCCGGACAGACCACCCCTAGCACAGATACGCAGTATTTT	CASSAGQTTPSTDTQYF
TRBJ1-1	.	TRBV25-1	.	TGTGCCAGCAGTGAGGGGCAGGGCACTGAAGCTTTCTTT	CASSEGQGTEAFF
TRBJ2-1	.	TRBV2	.	TGTGCCAGCAGGAGTGGGACACAGTACAATGAGCAGTTCTTC	CASRSGTQYNEQFF
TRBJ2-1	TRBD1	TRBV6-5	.	TGTGCCGGACGACAGGGTACCAATGAGCAGTTCTTC	CAGRQGTNEQFF
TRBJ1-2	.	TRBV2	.	TGTGCCAGCAGTGTCGCAGGGGATAACTATGGCTACACCTTC	CASSVAGDNYGYTF
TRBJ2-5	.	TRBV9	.	TGTGCCAGCAGCGTAGAAAACAGGATACAAGAGACCCAGTACTTC	CASSVENRIQETQYF
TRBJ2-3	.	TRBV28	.	TGTGCCAGCAGTTTTCAGAACGCAGATACGCAGTATTTT	CASSFQNADTQYF
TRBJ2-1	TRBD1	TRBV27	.	TGTGCCAGCAGTACGGACAGGGTGAATGAGCAGTTCTTC	CASSTDRVNEQFF
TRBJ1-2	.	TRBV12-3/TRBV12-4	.	TGTGCCAGCAGTTCGTACAGTTTCTATGGCTACACCTTC	CASSSYSFYGYTF
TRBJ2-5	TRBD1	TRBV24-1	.	TGTGCCACCAGTGATTTCGGGACAGCCCCAGAGACCCAGTACTTC	CATSDFGTAPETQYF
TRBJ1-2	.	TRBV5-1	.	TGCGCCAGCAGCTTGGGGGAGCTGAGTGGCTACACCTTC	CASSLGELSGYTF